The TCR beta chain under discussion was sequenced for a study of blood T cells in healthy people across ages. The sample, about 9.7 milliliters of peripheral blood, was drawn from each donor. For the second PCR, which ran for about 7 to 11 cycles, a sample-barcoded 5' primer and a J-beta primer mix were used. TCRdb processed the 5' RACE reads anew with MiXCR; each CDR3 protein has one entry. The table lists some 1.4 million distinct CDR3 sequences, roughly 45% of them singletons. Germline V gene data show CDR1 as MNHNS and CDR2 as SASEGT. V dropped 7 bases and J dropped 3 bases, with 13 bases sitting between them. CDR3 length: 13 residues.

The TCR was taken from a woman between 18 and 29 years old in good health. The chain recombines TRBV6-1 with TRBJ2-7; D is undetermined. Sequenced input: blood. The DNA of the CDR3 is TGTGCCAGCAACCCCACATATGACTACGAGCAGTACTTC. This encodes CASNPTYDYEQYF.